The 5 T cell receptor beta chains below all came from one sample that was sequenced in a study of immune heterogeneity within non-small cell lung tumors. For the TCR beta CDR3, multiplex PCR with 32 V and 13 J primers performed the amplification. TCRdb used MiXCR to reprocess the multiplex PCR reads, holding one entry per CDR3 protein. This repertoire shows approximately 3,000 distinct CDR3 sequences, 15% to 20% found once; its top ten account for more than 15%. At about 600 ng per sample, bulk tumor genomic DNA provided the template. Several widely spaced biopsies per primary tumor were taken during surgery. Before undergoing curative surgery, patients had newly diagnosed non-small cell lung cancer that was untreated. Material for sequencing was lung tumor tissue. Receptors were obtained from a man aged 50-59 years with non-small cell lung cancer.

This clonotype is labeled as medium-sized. CDR3 nucleotides: TGTGCCAGCAGCCCGATCCGGGGGGCCTTTCAGCCCCAGCATTTT. Translating it yields CASSPIRGAFQPQHF. The chain recombines TRBV27 with TRBJ1-5, with D tentatively TRBD1 (6 bases). CDR3 length: 15 amino acids. Germline V gene lookup returns CDR1 MNHEY and CDR2 SMNVEV (reference sequence). The V end lost 6 bases, the J end lost 6 bases, and 18 bases lay between the germline ends.

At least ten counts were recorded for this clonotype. CDR3: CASRRDSASSEKLFF. The CDR3 bases are TGCGCCAGCAGAAGGGACTCGGCGTCGTCTGAAAAACTGTTTTTT. The V call is TRBV5-1, the J call TRBJ1-4; perhaps TRBD1 as D (5 bases). Trimming took 5 bases from V and 7 from J, leaving 18 bases between them. The germline gives CDR1 SGHRS, CDR2 YFSETQ. The CDR3 is 15 amino acids.

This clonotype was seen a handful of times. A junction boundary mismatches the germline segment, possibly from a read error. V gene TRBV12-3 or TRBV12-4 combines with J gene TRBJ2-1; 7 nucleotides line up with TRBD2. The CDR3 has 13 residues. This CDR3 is CANSKGLDNEQFF. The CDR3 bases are TGTGCCAACAGTAAAGGACTAGACAATGAGCAGTTCTTC.

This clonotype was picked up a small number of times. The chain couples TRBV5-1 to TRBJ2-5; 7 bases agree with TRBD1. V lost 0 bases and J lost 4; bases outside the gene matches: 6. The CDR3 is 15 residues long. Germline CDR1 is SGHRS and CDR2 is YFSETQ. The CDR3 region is CASSLVGQSLETQYF. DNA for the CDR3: TGCGCCAGCAGCTTGGTGGGACAGTCCCTAGAGACCCAGTACTTC.

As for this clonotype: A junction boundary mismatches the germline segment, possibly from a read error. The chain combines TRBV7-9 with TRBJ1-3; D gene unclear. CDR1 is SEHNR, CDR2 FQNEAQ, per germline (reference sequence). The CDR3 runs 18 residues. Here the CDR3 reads CACSLGLADVGSGNTIYF. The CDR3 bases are TGTGCCTGCAGCTTAGGGTTGGCCGACGTTGGCTCTGGAAACACCATATATTTT.